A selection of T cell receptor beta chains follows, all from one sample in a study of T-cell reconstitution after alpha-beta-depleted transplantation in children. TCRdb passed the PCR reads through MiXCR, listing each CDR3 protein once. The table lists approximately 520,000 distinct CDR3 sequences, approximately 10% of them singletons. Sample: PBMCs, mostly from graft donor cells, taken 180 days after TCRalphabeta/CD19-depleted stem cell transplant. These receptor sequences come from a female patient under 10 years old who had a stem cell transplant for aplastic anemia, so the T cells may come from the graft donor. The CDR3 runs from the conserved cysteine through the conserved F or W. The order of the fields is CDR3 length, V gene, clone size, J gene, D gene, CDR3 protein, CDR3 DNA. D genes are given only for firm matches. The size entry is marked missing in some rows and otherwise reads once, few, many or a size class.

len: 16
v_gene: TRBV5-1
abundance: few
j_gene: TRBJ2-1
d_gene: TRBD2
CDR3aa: CASSWALAGESNEQFF
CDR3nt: TGCGCCAGCAGCTGGGCACTAGCGGGAGAAAGCAATGAGCAGTTCTTC

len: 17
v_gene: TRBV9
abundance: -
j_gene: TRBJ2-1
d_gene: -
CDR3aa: CASSVFGTTDSYNEQFF
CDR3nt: TGTGCCAGCAGCGTATTCGGAACTACGGACTCCTACAATGAGCAGTTCTTC

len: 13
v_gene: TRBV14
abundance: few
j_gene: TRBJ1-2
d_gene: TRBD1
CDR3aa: CASSHGQDYGYTF
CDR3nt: TGTGCCAGCAGCCACGGACAGGATTATGGCTACACCTTC

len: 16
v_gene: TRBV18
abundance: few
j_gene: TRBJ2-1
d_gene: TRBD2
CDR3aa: CASSPPGGRAFNEQFF
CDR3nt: TGTGCCAGCTCACCACCAGGCGGGAGGGCCTTCAATGAGCAGTTCTTC

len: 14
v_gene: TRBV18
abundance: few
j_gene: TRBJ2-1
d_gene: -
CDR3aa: CASSHREGYNEQFF
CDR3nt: TGTGCCAGCTCACACAGGGAGGGCTACAATGAGCAGTTCTTC

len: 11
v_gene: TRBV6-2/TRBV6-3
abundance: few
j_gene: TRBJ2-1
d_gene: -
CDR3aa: CASSRLGEQFF
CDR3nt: TGTGCCAGCAGTAGATTAGGGGAGCAGTTCTTC

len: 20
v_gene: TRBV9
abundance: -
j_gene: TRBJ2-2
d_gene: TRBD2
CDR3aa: CASSVRASPGGASNTGELFF
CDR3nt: TGTGCCAGCAGCGTCAGGGCGTCGCCGGGGGGGGCCTCGAACACCGGGGAGCTGTTTTTT

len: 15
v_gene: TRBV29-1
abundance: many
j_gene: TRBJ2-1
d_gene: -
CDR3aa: CSSRDSPSPNNEQFF
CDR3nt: TGCAGCTCCCGGGACTCACCGTCTCCTAACAATGAGCAGTTCTTC

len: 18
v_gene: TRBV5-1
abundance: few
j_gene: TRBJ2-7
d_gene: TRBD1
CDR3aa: CASSLRQVRDSGTYEQYF
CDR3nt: TGCGCCAGCAGCTTACGCCAAGTTCGGGACAGCGGTACCTACGAGCAGTACTTC

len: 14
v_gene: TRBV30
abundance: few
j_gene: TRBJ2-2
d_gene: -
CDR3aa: CAWRRTWNTGELFF
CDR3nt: TGTGCCTGGAGAAGGACGTGGAACACCGGGGAGCTGTTTTTT

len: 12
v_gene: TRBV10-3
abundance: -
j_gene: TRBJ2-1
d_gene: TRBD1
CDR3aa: CAISWTGNEQFF
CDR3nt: TGTGCCATCAGTTGGACAGGGAATGAGCAGTTCTTC

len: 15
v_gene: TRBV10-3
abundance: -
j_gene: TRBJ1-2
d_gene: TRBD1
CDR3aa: CAISDRQGANYGYTF
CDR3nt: TGTGCCATCAGTGATCGACAGGGGGCCAACTATGGCTACACCTTC

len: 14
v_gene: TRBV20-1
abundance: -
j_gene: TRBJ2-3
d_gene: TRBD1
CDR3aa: CSARFRGRTDTQYF
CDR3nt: TGCAGTGCTAGATTCAGGGGGCGAACAGATACGCAGTATTTT

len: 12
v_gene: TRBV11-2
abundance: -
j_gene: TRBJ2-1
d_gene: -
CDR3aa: CASSSSVNEQFF
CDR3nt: TGTGCCAGCAGCTCGTCTGTCAATGAGCAGTTCTTC

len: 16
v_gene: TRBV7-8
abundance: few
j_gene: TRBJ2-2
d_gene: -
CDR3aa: CASSLLEGTNTGELFF
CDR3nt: TGTGCCAGCAGCTTATTGGAGGGCACCAACACCGGGGAGCTGTTTTTT

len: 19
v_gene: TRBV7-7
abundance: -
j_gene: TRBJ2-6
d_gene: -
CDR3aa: CASRDPPGPIPSGANVLTF
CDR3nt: TGTGCTAGCAGGGACCCCCCGGGACCAATTCCTAGTGGGGCCAACGTCCTGACTTTC

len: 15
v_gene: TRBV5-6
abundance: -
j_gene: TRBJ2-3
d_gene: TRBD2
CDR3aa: CASSPGLAPTDTQYF
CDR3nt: TGTGCCAGCAGCCCGGGACTAGCCCCCACAGATACGCAGTATTTT

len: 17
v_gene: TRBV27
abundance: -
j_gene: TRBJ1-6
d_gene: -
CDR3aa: CASTHRTGSGYNSPLHF
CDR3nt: TGTGCCAGCACTCACCGAACAGGGTCTGGGTATAATTCACCCCTCCACTTT

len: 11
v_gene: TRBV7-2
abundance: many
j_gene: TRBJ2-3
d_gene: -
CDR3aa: CASSPRDTQYF
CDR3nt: TGCGCCAGCAGCCCGAGGGATACGCAGTATTTT

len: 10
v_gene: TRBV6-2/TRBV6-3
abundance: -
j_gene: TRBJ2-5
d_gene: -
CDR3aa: CASSGGDQYF
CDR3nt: TGTGCCAGCAGTGGAGGGGATCAGTACTTC

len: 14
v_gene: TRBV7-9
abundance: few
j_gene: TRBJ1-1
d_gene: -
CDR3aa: CASSRHSVNTEAFF
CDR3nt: TGTGCCAGCAGCCGCCATTCAGTGAACACTGAAGCTTTCTTT

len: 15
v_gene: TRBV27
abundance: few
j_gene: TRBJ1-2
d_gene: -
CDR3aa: CASSSRGTGTGGYTF
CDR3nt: TGTGCCAGCAGTTCTCGGGGCACGGGGACGGGAGGCTACACCTTC

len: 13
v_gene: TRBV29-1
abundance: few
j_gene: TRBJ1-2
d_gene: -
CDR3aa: CSVEGQSNYGYTF
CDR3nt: TGCAGCGTTGAAGGTCAGAGTAACTATGGCTACACCTTC

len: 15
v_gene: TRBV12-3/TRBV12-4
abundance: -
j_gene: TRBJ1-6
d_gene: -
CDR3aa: CASSSIAGYNSPLHF
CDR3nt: TGTGCCAGCAGTTCTATCGCCGGATATAATTCACCCCTCCACTTT

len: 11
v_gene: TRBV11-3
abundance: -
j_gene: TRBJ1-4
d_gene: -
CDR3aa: CASSLGRKLFF
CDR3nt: TGTGCCAGCAGTCTGGGGAGAAAACTGTTTTTT

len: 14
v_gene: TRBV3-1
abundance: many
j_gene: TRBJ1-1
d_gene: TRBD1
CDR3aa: CASSQGQGNTEAFF
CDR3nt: TGTGCCAGCAGCCAGGGACAGGGGAACACTGAAGCTTTCTTT

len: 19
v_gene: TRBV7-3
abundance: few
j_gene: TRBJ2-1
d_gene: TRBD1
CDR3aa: CASSLTSPRTGRNYNEQFF
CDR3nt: TGTGCCAGCAGCTTAACCAGCCCTCGGACAGGGCGAAACTACAATGAGCAGTTCTTC

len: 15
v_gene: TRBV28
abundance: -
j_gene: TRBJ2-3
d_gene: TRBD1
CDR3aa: CASSLPGTGTDTQYF
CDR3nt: TGTGCCAGCAGTTTACCCGGGACAGGGACAGATACGCAGTATTTT

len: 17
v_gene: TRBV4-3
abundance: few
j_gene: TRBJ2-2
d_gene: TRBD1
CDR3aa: CASSQESRGLGTGELFF
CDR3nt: TGCGCCAGCAGCCAAGAAAGCAGGGGGCTCGGCACCGGGGAGCTGTTTTTT

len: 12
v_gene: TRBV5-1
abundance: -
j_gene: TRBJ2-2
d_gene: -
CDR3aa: CASSLESGELFF
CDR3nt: TGCGCCAGCAGTCTGGAGTCCGGGGAGCTGTTTTTT

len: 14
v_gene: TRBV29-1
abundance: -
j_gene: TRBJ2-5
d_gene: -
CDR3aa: CSVAIWAQGETQYF
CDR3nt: TGCAGCGTCGCCATCTGGGCCCAGGGGGAGACCCAGTACTTC

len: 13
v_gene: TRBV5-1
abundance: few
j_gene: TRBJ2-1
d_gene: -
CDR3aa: CASSLARWDEQFF
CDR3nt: TGCGCCAGCAGCTTGGCTAGGTGGGATGAGCAGTTCTTC

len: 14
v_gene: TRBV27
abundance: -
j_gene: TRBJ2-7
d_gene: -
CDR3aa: CASSRMEGPYEQYF
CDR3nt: TGTGCCAGCAGCCGAATGGAGGGACCCTACGAGCAGTACTTC

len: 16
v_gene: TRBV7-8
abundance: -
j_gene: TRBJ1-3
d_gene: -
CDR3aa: CASSLREGGDGNTIYF
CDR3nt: TGTGCCAGCAGCCTCCGCGAGGGGGGGGATGGAAACACCATATATTTT

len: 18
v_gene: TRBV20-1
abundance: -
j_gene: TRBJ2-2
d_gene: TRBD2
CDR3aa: CSARDCGGLAANTGELFF
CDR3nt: TGCAGTGCTAGAGATTGTGGGGGACTAGCGGCAAACACCGGGGAGCTGTTTTTT

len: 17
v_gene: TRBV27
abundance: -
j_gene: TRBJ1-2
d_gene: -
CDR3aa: CASSSLSGEGTDYGYTF
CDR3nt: TGTGCCAGCAGTTCGTTATCGGGGGAAGGCACCGACTATGGCTACACCTTC

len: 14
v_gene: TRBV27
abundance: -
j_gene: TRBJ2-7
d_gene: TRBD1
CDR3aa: CASSRSRQGYEQYF
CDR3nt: TGTGCCAGCAGCCGAAGTCGACAGGGCTACGAGCAGTACTTC

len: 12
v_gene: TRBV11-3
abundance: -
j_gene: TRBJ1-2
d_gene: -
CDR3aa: CASSWRERGYTF
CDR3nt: TGTGCCAGCAGCTGGAGGGAACGGGGCTACACCTTC

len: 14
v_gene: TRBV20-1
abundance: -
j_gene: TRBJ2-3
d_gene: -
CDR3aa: CSAPPGTHTDTQYF
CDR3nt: TGCAGTGCTCCCCCCGGGACGCACACAGATACGCAGTATTTT

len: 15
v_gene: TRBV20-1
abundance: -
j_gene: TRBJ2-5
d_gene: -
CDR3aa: CSARPHGEYRETQYF
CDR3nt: TGCAGTGCTAGACCCCATGGGGAATACCGGGAGACCCAGTACTTC

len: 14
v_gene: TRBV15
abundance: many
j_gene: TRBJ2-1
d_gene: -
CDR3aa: CATSIVSGLGEQFF
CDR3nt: TGTGCCACCAGCATCGTAAGCGGGCTGGGTGAGCAGTTCTTC

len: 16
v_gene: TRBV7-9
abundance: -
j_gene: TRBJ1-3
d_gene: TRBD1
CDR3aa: CASSLAGTGSGNTIYF
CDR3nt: TGTGCCAGCAGCTTAGCTGGGACAGGATCTGGAAACACCATATATTTT

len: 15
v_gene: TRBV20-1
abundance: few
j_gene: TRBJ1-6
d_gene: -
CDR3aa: CSARGEGQGNSPLHF
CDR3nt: TGCAGTGCTAGAGGGGAGGGCCAGGGAAATTCACCCCTCCACTTT

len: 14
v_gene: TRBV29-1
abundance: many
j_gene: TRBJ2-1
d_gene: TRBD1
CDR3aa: CSGERRGPHNEQFF
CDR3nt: TGCAGCGGTGAACGCAGGGGGCCCCACAATGAGCAGTTCTTC

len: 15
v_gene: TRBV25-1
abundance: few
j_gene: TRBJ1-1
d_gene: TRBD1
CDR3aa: CASSELDRGHTEAFF
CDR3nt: TGTGCCAGCAGTGAACTTGACAGGGGGCATACTGAAGCTTTCTTT

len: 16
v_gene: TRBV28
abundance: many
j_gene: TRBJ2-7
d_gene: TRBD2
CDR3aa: CASSTKASGAPYEQYF
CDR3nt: TGTGCCAGCAGTACCAAGGCTAGCGGGGCCCCCTACGAGCAGTACTTC